The T cell receptor (beta chain) under discussion was sequenced for a study of circulating CD8 cells and anti-PD-1 response in melanoma. For the study at large: Of roughly 13 patients, seven got anti-PD-1 first and six had prior therapy. Study findings and constraints: Patients included both untreated and previously treated individuals.

This clonotype is labeled large (0.1 to 1%). Its antigen is unidentified. Four subsets defined by PD-1 and/or TIGIT were sorted from live CD3+CD8+TCRalphabeta+ cells. Using roughly 14 ng of total RNA, TCR libraries were made with the QIAseq Immune Repertoire TCR panel. TCRdb analysed the reads with MiXCR anew, one entry per CDR3 protein. The repertoire holds some 300 distinct CDR3 sequences, with about 10% as singletons. The source was CD8+ T cells from PBMCs, collected at baseline or after one month of anti-PD-1 therapy (not recorded which). The receptor's source is a human donor with melanoma.

The CDR3 DNA reads TGTGCCAGCAGCTTAGCTGTAGGTCCGAACACTGAAGCTTTCTTT. Translated, it gives CASSLAVGPNTEAFF. The rearrangement uses TRBV11-2 and TRBJ1-1; no clear D. V lost 1 base, J lost 1 base, and 10 bases lay in between. Germline CDR1 is SGHAT and CDR2 is FQNNGV. There are 15 residues in the CDR3. Combining the CDR3 with reference TRBV11-2 and TRBJ1-1 gives the whole variable domain EAGVAQSPRYKIIEKRQSVAFWCNPISGHATLYWYQQILGQGPKLLIQFQNNGVVDDSQLPKDRFSAERLKGVDSTLKIQPAKLEDSAVYLCASSLAVGPNTEAFFGQGTRLTVV.